The rows below give T cell receptor beta chains drawn from one sample of a study of blood T cell repertoires in COVID-19. Using immunoSEQ multiplex PCR, the repertoire was profiled, and TCRdb retains in-frame clones only, with some absent. The data contain approximately 300,000 clones, roughly 82% of them singletons. Sequences were obtained from peripheral blood. The receptors were sampled from a woman aged 45-59 years with acute or convalescent COVID-19. Each CDR3 is given with its conserved first and last residue. D genes are given only for firm matches. Clone sizes are given selectively: once, few, many, or a class where the clone is expanded.

v_gene,abundance,j_gene,d_gene,CDR3nt,CDR3aa
TRBV7-9,-,TRBJ1-2,-,TGTGCCAGCAGCTTGTTGCAGGGTGGAGGCTACACCTTC,CASSLLQGGGYTF
TRBV5-5,many,TRBJ1-5,TRBD1,TGTGCCAGCAGCTTAGACCGGGACAGGGGCAATCAGCCCCAGCATTTT,CASSLDRDRGNQPQHF
TRBV7-9,-,TRBJ1-4,-,TGTGCCAGCAGCCAAGCCAGGGGTTCAACTAATGAAAAACTGTTTTTT,CASSQARGSTNEKLFF
TRBV11-2,-,TRBJ2-6,-,TGTGCCAGCAGCTCCCACTCTGGGGCCAACGTCCTGACTTTC,CASSSHSGANVLTF
TRBV2,once,TRBJ2-5,TRBD2,TGTGCCAGCAGGAGAGGACTAGCGGGTCTCCAAGAGACCCAGTACTTC,CASRRGLAGLQETQYF
TRBV5-1,-,TRBJ2-7,-,TGCGCCAGCAGCTTCGTGGATAGCGAGGACGAGCAGTACTTC,CASSFVDSEDEQYF
TRBV30,-,TRBJ2-1,-,TGTGCCTGGAATTCTGGCCTAGCCGAGAACTTCAATGAGCAGTTCTTC,CAWNSGLAENFNEQFF
TRBV29-1,-,TRBJ2-7,TRBD1,TGCAGCGTTGAAGATCAGACAGGGTTCACCGAGCAGTACTTC,CSVEDQTGFTEQYF
TRBV28,once,TRBJ1-5,-,TGTGCCAGCAGTTTATGGTCTCGGAGCAATCAGCCCCAGCATTTT,CASSLWSRSNQPQHF
TRBV14,-,TRBJ2-3,TRBD1,TGTGCCAGCAGCCAAGAAAAATACAGGGGCCCAGATACGCAGTATTTT,CASSQEKYRGPDTQYF
TRBV6-1,-,TRBJ1-5,TRBD1,TGTGCCAGCAGTGAGTTCATTTCAGGGGGCGGGCAGCCCCAGCATTTT,CASSEFISGGGQPQHF
TRBV24-1,-,TRBJ1-1,TRBD1,TGTGCCACCAGTGACCCCGGACAGGGTGACACTGAAGCTTTCTTT,CATSDPGQGDTEAFF
TRBV28,-,TRBJ1-1,-,TGTGCCAGCAGTAGACAGGATACTGAAGCTTTCTTT,CASSRQDTEAFF
TRBV18,-,TRBJ2-7,TRBD2,TGTGCCAGCTCACCCCGACAGCGAGCGGGAGGTAAGGCCTACGAGCAGTACTTC,CASSPRQRAGGKAYEQYF
TRBV29-1,-,TRBJ2-3,-,TGCAGCGTTGGGGACTGGACGGGCGATACGCAGTATTTT,CSVGDWTGDTQYF
TRBV10-2,-,TRBJ2-5,-,TGCGCCAGCAGGGAACTAGCTACGGTTGAAGAGACCCAGTACTTC,CASRELATVEETQYF
TRBV19,-,TRBJ2-7,-,TGTGCCAGTAGTATAGGACTCTACACCCCCTCCTACGAGCAGTACTTC,CASSIGLYTPSYEQYF
TRBV27,-,TRBJ2-6,TRBD1,TGTGCCAGCGATAGGGACAGGGTTGGGGCCAACGTCCTGACTTTC,CASDRDRVGANVLTF
TRBV6-1,few,TRBJ2-7,TRBD2,TGTGCCAGCAGTGAGACTAGCGGGAGGTTGGGGCAGTACTTC,CASSETSGRLGQYF
TRBV3-1/TRBV3-2,-,TRBJ2-1,-,TGTGCCAGCAGCGCGCACCCCAGGCGCGAGCAGTTCTTC,CASSAHPRREQFF
TRBV30,-,TRBJ1-1,-,TGTGCCTGGGTAGGGGGTGAAGCTTTCTTT,CAWVGGEAFF
TRBV28,-,TRBJ1-4,-,TGTGCCAGCACAATCGGCGGGCTGAAAGAAAAACTGTTTTTT,CASTIGGLKEKLFF
TRBV5-6,-,TRBJ1-6,TRBD1,TGTGCCAGCAGCTTGAGAGGGGGCAGGTATAATTCACCCCTCCACTTT,CASSLRGGRYNSPLHF
TRBV29-1,once,TRBJ2-7,-,TGCAGCGTTGACCCCCTCTTCCGAGACGAGCAGTACTTC,CSVDPLFRDEQYF
TRBV7-9,-,TRBJ2-7,-,TGTGCCAGCAGCTCGTCCGACCGGGATGACGAGCAGTACTTC,CASSSSDRDDEQYF
TRBV29-1,-,TRBJ1-1,-,TGCGGGGGGGAAGATTGGAACACTGAAGCTTTCTTT,CGGEDWNTEAFF
TRBV19,-,TRBJ1-5,-,TGTGCCTCCTCTTACCGGACAGATAGCAATCAGCCCCAGCATTTT,CASSYRTDSNQPQHF